This T cell receptor beta chain was sequenced for a study of cytomegalovirus exposure and HLA in healthy donors. This clone showed up just a few times. Primers included in the PCR were 60 Vbeta and 13 Jbeta primers. TCRdb's copy holds only in-frame clones and misses some; the assay was immunoSEQ multiplex PCR. The sample lists fewer than 250,000 clones, roughly 84% occurring once. Germline assignment: CDR1 SGHTS and CDR2 YDEGEE. The CDR3 is 16 amino acids. V lost 4 bases, J lost 4 bases, and 11 bases stayed unmatched. Donors in the study were healthy people who gave bone marrow. The TCR sequence derives from a girl between 5 and 17 years old in good health and CMV-seronegative. Sequencing input: PBMCs. The rearrangement joins TRBV5-8 to TRBJ2-7; TRBD1 agrees at 10 bases. The CDR3 reads CASSRNRDRGSYEQYF. CDR3 nucleotide sequence: TGTGCCAGCAGCCGAAACCGGGACAGGGGATCTTACGAGCAGTACTTC. The whole variable domain, filled in from reference TRBV5-8 and TRBJ2-7, reads EAGVTQSPTHLIKTRGQQATLRCSPISGHTSVYWYQQALGLGLQFLLWYDEGEERNRGNFPPRFSGRQFPNYSSELNVNALELEDSALYLCASSRNRDRGSYEQYFGPGTRLTVT.